This paragraph reports one T cell receptor (beta chain). Its antigen remains unidentified. The source of the sample is a study of cytomegalovirus exposure and HLA in healthy donors. Study at large: It was reported in a later analysis that the same platform had been used for the 120 validation repertoires as for the approximately 700 first-cohort repertoires. Study observations and caveats: Subsequent analysis showed first-cohort TCR clusters tending to co-occur in approximately 120 validation repertoires.

The donors were members of the validation cohort comprising 120 subjects, separate from the approximately 700-subject first cohort. Assay: immunoSEQ multiplex PCR; the TCRdb copy retains only in-frame clones and omits some. The sample lists 200,000 or so clones, 80% to 90% seen once, with about 2.9% in the top ten. The material sequenced was PBMCs. This TCR came from a woman aged 18-30 years in good health and CMV-seronegative.

CDR3 amino acids: CASNGLGREKLFF. CDR3 nucleotide sequence: TGTGCCAGCAATGGGCTGGGGCGGGAAAAACTGTTTTTT. This chain connects TRBV2 to TRBJ1-4; possible D gene TRBD1, 5 bases. Germline CDR1 is SNHLY and CDR2 is FYNNEI. This CDR3 spans 13 amino acids. The germline V and J ends were trimmed by 7 bases and 8 bases, with 14 bases remaining between them. Supplemented by reference TRBV2 and TRBJ1-4, the full variable domain reads EPEVTQTPSHQVTQMGQEVILRCVPISNHLYFYWYRQILGQKVEFLVSFYNNEISEKSEIFDDQFSVERPDGSNFTLKIRSTKLEDSAMYFCASNGLGREKLFFGSGTQLSVL.